This is a list of T cell receptor beta chains from one sample in a study of CD8 T cells in Susac syndrome. MiXCR, run by TCRdb on the immunoSEQ multiplex PCR reads, gives a single entry per CDR3 protein. The sample yields about 240,000 distinct CDR3 sequences, 90% to 97% seen once. What was sequenced was CD4+ T cells from PBMCs. The source of these receptors is a human donor with Susac syndrome. Both conserved end residues are trimmed from each CDR3. D genes are given only for firm matches. Only part of the rows carry a size: once, few, many, or a class if the clone is expanded.

TRBJ2-7,-,TRBV3-1,-,ASRGSSSAYEQY
TRBJ2-3,-,TRBV2,-,ASAGTQTQY
TRBJ2-7,-,TRBV7-3,once,ASSRTTGFEQY
TRBJ2-7,-,TRBV12-3/TRBV12-4,once,ASKGATGSYEQY
TRBJ2-3,-,TRBV20-1,-,SARGVADTQY
TRBJ1-2,-,TRBV4-1,-,ASSQVQGQVYGYT
TRBJ2-7,-,TRBV24-1,-,ATSDVSLEQY
TRBJ2-7,TRBD2,TRBV13,-,ASRVSGSYEQY
TRBJ2-7,TRBD1,TRBV7-9,-,ASSGGTGGWEQY
TRBJ2-7,-,TRBV30,-,AWSGWASYEQY
TRBJ1-2,-,TRBV7-6,once,ASSSPPGWLPDGYT
TRBJ2-5,-,TRBV5-1,-,ASSWDGRETQY
TRBJ2-5,-,TRBV29-1,-,SAPSAPETQY
TRBJ1-1,-,TRBV21-1,-,ASSNRDRHFRNTEAF
TRBJ1-5,-,TRBV15,-,ATSRVQGRARQPQH
TRBJ2-3,-,TRBV19,once,ATQRRLADTQY
TRBJ1-5,TRBD1,TRBV28,-,ASSSGQGDQPQH
TRBJ2-7,-,TRBV25-1,-,ASSEYSGAAVYEQY
TRBJ2-5,TRBD2,TRBV20-1,-,SAQPGTNQETQY
TRBJ2-1,TRBD1,TRBV7-3,once,ASSLNLDRSSYNEQF
TRBJ2-1,-,TRBV5-4,-,ASSSIGGRNEQF
TRBJ2-5,TRBD2,TRBV20-1,-,SASSPGRPGETQY
TRBJ2-1,TRBD2,TRBV7-3,-,ASSGLAGGAYNEQF
TRBJ2-4,TRBD2,TRBV14,-,ASSPTSGLSKNIQY
TRBJ1-2,-,TRBV5-1,-,ASSLGQGDGYGYT
TRBJ1-2,-,TRBV20-1,-,SASSQNGYT
TRBJ2-2,TRBD2,TRBV4-1,-,ASSQELAGANTGELF
TRBJ1-5,TRBD1,TRBV25-1,-,ASSDRQGSDQPQH
TRBJ2-2,TRBD2,TRBV3-1,once,ASNRAGVTGELF
TRBJ1-4,-,TRBV29-1,-,SGGRTNEKLF
TRBJ2-1,TRBD2,TRBV25-1,-,ASSDGGTSGSSYNEQF
TRBJ2-7,-,TRBV29-1,-,SVEDPTRHTY
TRBJ2-7,TRBD1,TRBV20-1,-,SAGMTGITYEQY
TRBJ2-7,TRBD1,TRBV3-1,-,ASSQVTGAAYEQY
TRBJ2-7,-,TRBV30,-,AWSFGSSYEQY
TRBJ2-1,TRBD2,TRBV24-1,-,ATSANGGGNEQF
TRBJ2-2,-,TRBV4-1,-,ASSALGSTTGELF
TRBJ2-1,-,TRBV29-1,-,SVLHILNNEQF
TRBJ2-1,TRBD2,TRBV29-1,once,SVEGRGTSGDAF
TRBJ2-3,-,TRBV19,-,ASSIPGQSTDTQY
TRBJ2-3,-,TRBV7-9,-,ASSFAGGTDTQY
TRBJ2-1,-,TRBV6-5,-,ASSYWAEPQYNEQF
TRBJ1-1,-,TRBV29-1,-,SVYIPGPRGGTEAF
TRBJ1-1,TRBD1,TRBV29-1,-,SVEPTTGTNTEAF
TRBJ1-1,-,TRBV29-1,-,SVDQGWGTEAF